This TCR beta chain was found in a study of T cell responses to AZD1222 COVID-19 vaccine. About this clone: Its antigen is still unknown.

The germline gives CDR1 SGHDN, CDR2 FVKESK. CDR3 length: 13 amino acids. Trimming removed 6 bases from V and 8 bases from J; junction bases left unmatched: 7. The study's findings and limits: AZD1222 recipients seropositive at baseline numbered only 6 or 7. Dominant CD4 TCR responses targeted spike regions 160-218 and 743-854. Clonal diversity was possibly underestimated, and white British individuals and females predominated among donors. Repertoires in all cases were sampled only once the peak T cell response had passed.

The data were produced by immunoSEQ multiplex PCR, yet TCRdb's version contains in-frame clones alone and is incomplete. The sample has more than 55,000 clones, roughly 89% seen once; the top ten hold approximately 6.1%. The clonotype comes from an adult who received the AZD1222 COVID-19 vaccine. The rearrangement joins TRBV14 to TRBJ2-7; 10 bases agree with TRBD2. The sample in question was peripheral blood, obtained 28 days after the second AZD1222 dose. Written as DNA, the CDR3 is TGTGCCAGCAGATATGCTAGCGGGAGTAAGCAGTACTTC. Its translation is CASRYASGSKQYF.